The 30 T cell receptor beta chains given below trace back to one sample, sequenced in a study of glioma-infiltrating T cells after dendritic cell vaccination. The sample's time point: after dendritic cell vaccination, including at tumor progression/relapse. The assay was immunoSEQ multiplex PCR, and TCRdb's table has in-frame clones only and misses some. The sample carries around 83,000 clones, around 85% recorded once. The specimen comprised blood, sampled after dendritic cell vaccination. The receptors were sampled from a human donor with glioblastoma.

The chain is built from TRBV7-9 and TRBJ2-7, with D perhaps TRBD1 (6 bases). V shed 4 bases and J shed 0 bases, with 19 bases lying between them. From germline, CDR1 is SEHNR and CDR2 FQNEAQ (reference sequence). This CDR3 region has 17 residues. CDR3 sequence (DNA): TGTGCCAGCAGCTCTTATACCGGGACACCTATCTCCTACGAGCAGTACTTC. Its protein is CASSSYTGTPISYEQYF. Supplemented by reference TRBV7-9 and TRBJ2-7, the full variable domain reads DTGVSQNPRHKITKRGQNVTFRCDPISEHNRLYWYRQTLGQGPEFLTYFQNEAQLEKSRLLSDRFSAERPKGSFSTLEIQRTEQGDSAMYLCASSSYTGTPISYEQYFGPGTRLTVT.

The chain employs TRBV6-1 and TRBJ1-1; D uncertain. Germline-derived CDR1 and CDR2 are MNHNS and SASEGT. This CDR3 contains 10 residues. V dropped 11 bases and J dropped 6 bases, with 10 bases sitting between them. The CDR3 reads CAVRSPEAFF. In nucleotides, the CDR3 is TGTGCCGTACGGAGTCCTGAAGCTTTCTTT.

V usage is TRBV5-4 and J usage is TRBJ2-3, with a possible D match to TRBD2 (6 bases). Germline assignment: CDR1 SGHNT and CDR2 YYREEE (reference sequence). The CDR3 extends over 16 amino acids. The germline V and J ends were trimmed by 4 bases and 2 bases, with 17 bases remaining between them. The CDR3 loop is CASSDSEGVYTDTQYF. In DNA form, the CDR3 reads TGTGCCAGCAGCGATTCGGAGGGAGTTTACACAGATACGCAGTATTTT.

The CDR3 DNA reads TGTGCCAGCACTTCTGCCACTAGCGGGAGGGCCTGGGCGGATACGCAGTATTTT. Its translation: CASTSATSGRAWADTQYF. The rearrangement links TRBV11-2 to TRBJ2-3; 13 nucleotides agree with TRBD2. Germline lookup yields CDR1 SGHAT and CDR2 FQNNGV. The CDR3 runs 18 residues. With V trimmed by 7 bases and J by 6 bases, 16 bases remained unmatched.

V gene TRBV7-2 combines with J gene TRBJ2-1, with 7 positions matching TRBD2. The CDR3 runs to 15 residues. V trimming: 0 bases; J trimming: 8 bases; junction bases outside the gene matches: 7. Per the germline V gene, CDR1 is SGHTA and CDR2 is FQGNSA. CDR3 loop: CASSLARGRMDEQFF. CDR3 coding DNA: TGTGCCAGCAGCTTAGCGCGGGGGAGGATGGATGAGCAGTTCTTC. The full variable domain, in which reference TRBV7-2 and TRBJ2-1 provide the parts outside the CDR3, is GAGVSQSPSNKVTEKGKDVELRCDPISGHTALYWYRQSLGQGLEFLIYFQGNSAPDKSGLPSDRFSAERTGGSVSTLTIQRTQQEDSAVYLCASSLARGRMDEQFFGPGTRLTVL.

This clone was seen a single time. The chain joins TRBV28 to TRBJ1-5, with TRBD1 matching 12 bases. Germline V gene sequence: CDR1 MDHEN, CDR2 SYDVKM. This CDR3 comprises 16 residues. After removal of 8 bases from V and 6 bases from J, the junction contained 11 bases not matched to a gene. The CDR3 region has the DNA TGTGCCAGCGCAAGTGGGACAGGGGGCAGGAGTCAGCCCCAGCATTTT. Translating gives CASASGTGGRSQPQHF.

The CDR3 reads CASSLARDRGRDYEQYF. Written as DNA, the CDR3 is TGTGCCAGCAGCTTAGCGCGGGACAGGGGGCGCGACTACGAGCAGTACTTC. This chain links TRBV11-3 with TRBJ2-7; 12 positions match TRBD1. Germline V lookup: CDR1 SGHNT, CDR2 YENEEA. The CDR3 has 17 residues. V dropped 1 base and J dropped 3; count of bases not matched to a gene: 7.

This clone was counted only a few times. The chain carries TRBV28 and TRBJ2-3; 9 positions match TRBD2. This CDR3 is 18 amino acids long. The germline V gene has CDR1 MDHEN and CDR2 SYDVKM. V dropped 5 bases and J dropped 2; count of bases not matched to a gene: 14. CDR3 bases: TGTGCCAGCAGTCCTCCCTTTTCCATAGCGGGAGACACAGATACGCAGTATTTT. Its protein product is CASSPPFSIAGDTDTQYF.

The chain carries TRBV7-6 and TRBJ1-1; TRBD1 matches at 8 bases. The CDR3 consists of 15 residues. V gave up 5 bases and J gave up 6 bases; unmatched junction bases: 11. Germline V gene data show CDR1 as SGHVS and CDR2 as FNYEAQ. The CDR3 DNA reads TGTGCCAGCAGCCCGCCGACAGGGGCGGGGGCTGAAGCTTTCTTT. Amino acids: CASSPPTGAGAEAFF.

The chain combines TRBV13 with TRBJ1-2; D is unclear. The CDR3 consists of 14 residues. Germline CDR1 is PRHDT and CDR2 is FYEKMQ (reference sequence). Trimming pared 4 bases from V and 2 bases from J, leaving 11 bases between. CDR3 nucleotide sequence: TGTGCCAGCAGCTCACCCGGGAGAAACTATGGCTACACCTTC. Translating it yields CASSSPGRNYGYTF.

The chain is built from TRBV5-1 and TRBJ1-1; D perhaps matches TRBD1 (6 bases). The CDR3 is 14 residues long. V was pared by 4 bases and J by 3 bases, with 13 bases between. The V gene's germline CDR1 is SGHRS and CDR2 YFSETQ. As DNA, the CDR3 is TGCGCCAGCAGCGCCAGGGGACGTGACACTGAAGCTTTCTTT. Encoded protein: CASSARGRDTEAFF.

This chain uses TRBV10-3 with TRBJ2-3, with 7 bases matching TRBD1. Trimming at V came to 7 bases and at J to 2 bases, leaving 9 bases not matched to a gene. In germline, CDR1 is ENHRY, CDR2 SYGVKD. CDR3 length: 15 amino acids. CDR3: CAINLGGQATDTQYF. The DNA for the CDR3 is TGTGCCATCAATTTGGGTGGACAGGCCACAGATACGCAGTATTTT.

This chain links TRBV30 with TRBJ2-3, with D unclear. This CDR3 comprises 11 residues. V lost 5 bases and J lost 4, with 7 bases in between. Germline CDR1 GTSNPN, CDR2 SVGIG (reference sequence). The CDR3 protein is CAWGRADTQYF. The CDR3 DNA reads as TGTGCCTGGGGGCGCGCAGATACGCAGTATTTT.

The V and J genes are TRBV27 and TRBJ2-5; no definite D call. The better agreement between TRBJ2-7 and the DNA end casts doubt on the J call. Germline CDR1 reads MNHEY; CDR2 reads SMNVEV (reference sequence). The length of the CDR3 is 13 residues. CDR3 sequence: CASSPPSSYEQYF. CDR3 sequence (DNA): TGTGCCAGCAGTCCACCCTCGTCCTACGAGCAGTACTTC.

V is TRBV5-1 and J is TRBJ2-7; 7 bases line up with TRBD2. CDR1 and CDR2 from the germline V gene are SGHRS and YFSETQ. CDR3 size: 14 residues. The V gene end was trimmed by 3 bases and the J gene end by 2 bases; junction bases not matched to a gene: 5. The CDR3 reads CASSSGTTAYEQYF. The CDR3 nucleotides read TGCGCCAGCAGCTCCGGGACTACAGCCTACGAGCAGTACTTC.

The chain combines TRBV11-2 with TRBJ2-6; D may be TRBD2 (6 bases). This CDR3 comprises 14 residues. Trimming shortened V by 5 bases and J by 4 bases, and 9 bases separated the two germline ends. The germline V gene encodes CDR1 SGHAT and CDR2 FQNNGV. CDR3 region: CASSPGGGANVLTF. The CDR3 nucleotides are TGTGCCAGCAGCCCCGGGGGAGGGGCCAACGTCCTGACTTTC.

This chain connects TRBV6-6 to TRBJ1-5, with 8 bases identical to TRBD1. The V and J ends lost 0 bases and 3 bases, in that order; junction bases with no gene match: 1. Germline CDR1 reads MNHNY; CDR2 reads SVGAGI (reference sequence). This CDR3 has 15 amino acids. The CDR3 nucleotides are TGTGCCAGCAGTTACTCGGGACAGGACAATCAGCCCCAGCATTTT. Its protein product is CASSYSGQDNQPQHF.

The J gene is TRBJ2-1, the V gene TRBV27, with D perhaps matching TRBD1 (6 bases). Germline V gene sequence: CDR1 MNHEY, CDR2 SMNVEV (reference sequence). The CDR3 has 15 amino acids. V shed 3 bases and J shed 2 bases, with 11 bases lying between them. CDR3 region: CASSLRWGPYNEQFF. CDR3 bases: TGTGCCAGCAGTTTGAGGTGGGGGCCCTACAATGAGCAGTTCTTC.

This chain connects TRBV6-5 to TRBJ2-7; D remains ambiguous. The CDR3 runs to 14 residues. Germline CDR1 reads MNHEY; CDR2 reads SVGAGI. V dropped 0 bases and J dropped 2 bases, with 8 bases sitting between them. The CDR3 reads CASSYSSSAYEQYF. DNA of the CDR3: TGTGCCAGCAGTTACTCTTCCTCCGCCTACGAGCAGTACTTC.

V and J are TRBV30 and TRBJ2-7; 8 bases align to TRBD1. The CDR3 is made up of 21 amino acids. CDR1 GTSNPN and CDR2 SVGIG come from the germline V gene (reference sequence). V lost 1 base and J lost 0; bases outside the gene matches: 23. CDR3 in DNA: TGTGCCTGGAGTGGGGCTAACCCTGGCGCCAGACAGGGGCAAAGCTCCTACGAGCAGTACTTC. It specifies CAWSGANPGARQGQSSYEQYF.

This chain links TRBV7-2 with TRBJ2-3; 7 bases are shared with TRBD2. With 1 base clipped from V and 5 bases from J, the junction kept 18 bases outside the gene matches. This CDR3 has 19 residues. The germline V gene encodes CDR1 SGHTA and CDR2 FQGNSA. Here the CDR3 DNA reads TGTGCCAGCAGCTTAGTGTCGATATCTGGCGGGGGATATGGAGATACGCAGTATTTT. Translating it yields CASSLVSISGGGYGDTQYF. Full variable domain (remainder filled in from reference TRBV7-2 and TRBJ2-3): GAGVSQSPSNKVTEKGKDVELRCDPISGHTALYWYRQSLGQGLEFLIYFQGNSAPDKSGLPSDRFSAERTGGSVSTLTIQRTQQEDSAVYLCASSLVSISGGGYGDTQYFGPGTRLTVL.

V is TRBV7-3 and J is TRBJ2-1, with D unclear. Trimming took 2 bases from V and 0 from J, leaving 8 bases between them. This CDR3 region has 15 residues. Germline assignment: CDR1 SGHTA and CDR2 FQGTGA. The CDR3 sequence: CASSLLADSYNEQFF. The CDR3 bases are TGTGCCAGCAGCTTACTTGCAGACTCCTACAATGAGCAGTTCTTC.

The J gene is TRBJ2-1, the V gene TRBV5-1, with TRBD2 identical over 10 bases. Germline assignment: CDR1 SGHRS and CDR2 YFSETQ. V lost 5 bases to trimming and J lost 9 bases; unmatched junction nucleotides: 11. The CDR3 spans 15 residues. This chain's CDR3 is CASRIERGGLGEQFF. DNA of the CDR3: TGCGCCAGCAGAATAGAGCGGGGGGGCCTTGGTGAGCAGTTCTTC.

The chain joins TRBV9 to TRBJ2-1; perhaps TRBD2 as D (7 bases). V shed 4 bases and J shed 5 bases, with 16 bases lying between them. CDR1 and CDR2 from the germline V gene are SGDLS and YYNGEE. This CDR3 contains 15 residues. The CDR3 is CASSPWGGDDNEQFF. CDR3 DNA sequence: TGTGCCAGCAGCCCTTGGGGGGGCGATGACAATGAGCAGTTCTTC.

This sequence joins TRBV9 and TRBJ2-5; TRBD1 aligns across 7 bases. CDR1 SGDLS and CDR2 YYNGEE come from the germline V gene. The CDR3 runs to 16 residues. Trimming cost V 4 bases and J 3 bases; bases outside gene matches: 12. CDR3 sequence reads: CASSPEGARAEETQYF. The CDR3 nucleotides are TGTGCCAGCAGCCCCGAGGGGGCAAGGGCAGAAGAGACCCAGTACTTC.

The CDR3 nucleotides are TGTGCCAGCAGTGAGAGTTTAGCGGGGGTAGCCAAAAACATTCAGTACTTC. It yields the protein CASSESLAGVAKNIQYF. The V call is TRBV25-1, the J call TRBJ2-4; 9 nucleotides align to TRBD2. The CDR3 contains 17 residues. Germline assignment: CDR1 MGHDK and CDR2 SYGVNS. V dropped 3 bases and J dropped 0; count of bases not matched to a gene: 6. The full variable domain, completed using reference TRBV25-1 and TRBJ2-4, is EADIYQTPRYLVIGTGKKITLECSQTMGHDKMYWYQQDPGMELHLIHYSYGVNSTEKGDLSSESTVSRIRTEHFPLTLESARPSHTSQYLCASSESLAGVAKNIQYFGAGTRLSVL.

This clone was picked up one time. This rearrangement joins TRBV7-3 to TRBJ2-1; TRBD2 matches at 9 bases. This CDR3 has 15 amino acids. Germline V gives CDR1 SGHTA, CDR2 FQGTGA. With 5 bases clipped from V and 6 bases from J, the junction kept 8 bases outside the gene matches. CDR3 in DNA: TGTGCCAGCAGCGAGGCGGGGGGGAGGGCCAATGAGCAGTTCTTC. Amino acids: CASSEAGGRANEQFF.

This clone has a single count. The chain is built from TRBV27 and TRBJ2-1; D is possibly TRBD2 (6 bases). Germline-derived CDR1 and CDR2 are MNHEY and SMNVEV (reference sequence). This CDR3 comprises 15 residues. Deletions cut 2 bases from V and 4 bases from J, with 12 bases between. CDR3: CASSLPGSVYNEQFF. CDR3 coding DNA: TGTGCCAGCAGTTTACCCGGGAGTGTATACAATGAGCAGTTCTTC.

The chain carries TRBV18 and TRBJ1-1, with D possibly matching TRBD1 (6 bases). This CDR3 has 15 residues. CDR1 and CDR2 from the germline V gene are KGHSH and LQKENI. V was clipped by 6 bases and J by 3 bases, with 17 bases between them. This CDR3 is CASSHRREGDTEAFF. CDR3 in DNA: TGTGCCAGCTCTCACCGACGGGAGGGGGACACTGAAGCTTTCTTT.

This sequence joins TRBV7-9 and TRBJ1-5, with D perhaps TRBD1 (6 bases). Trimming took off 5 bases at V and 0 bases at J, with 11 bases between the two ends. Germline values: CDR1 SEHNR, CDR2 FQNEAQ (reference sequence). CDR3 length equals 15 residues. The CDR3 bases are TGTGCCAGCAGCCTTGGACAGCTTAGCAATCAGCCCCAGCATTTT. It specifies CASSLGQLSNQPQHF.